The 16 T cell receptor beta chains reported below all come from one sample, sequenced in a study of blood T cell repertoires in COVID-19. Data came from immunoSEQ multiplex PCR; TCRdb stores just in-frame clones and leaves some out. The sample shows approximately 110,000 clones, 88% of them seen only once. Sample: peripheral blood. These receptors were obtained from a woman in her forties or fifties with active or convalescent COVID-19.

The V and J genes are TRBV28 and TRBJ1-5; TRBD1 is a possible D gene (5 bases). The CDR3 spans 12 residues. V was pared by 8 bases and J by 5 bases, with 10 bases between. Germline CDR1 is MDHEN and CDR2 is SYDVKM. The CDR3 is CASRLGDQPQHF. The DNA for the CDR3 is TGTGCCAGCCGGTTAGGGGATCAGCCCCAGCATTTT.

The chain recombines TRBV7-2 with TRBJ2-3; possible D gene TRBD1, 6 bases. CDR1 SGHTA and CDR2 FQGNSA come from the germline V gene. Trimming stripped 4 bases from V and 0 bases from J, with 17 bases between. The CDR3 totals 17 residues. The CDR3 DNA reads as TGTGCCAGCAGCTACCATAGGACAGCTACTAGCACAGATACGCAGTATTTT. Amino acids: CASSYHRTATSTDTQYF. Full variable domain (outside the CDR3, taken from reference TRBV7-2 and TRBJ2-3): GAGVSQSPSNKVTEKGKDVELRCDPISGHTALYWYRQSLGQGLEFLIYFQGNSAPDKSGLPSDRFSAERTGGSVSTLTIQRTQQEDSAVYLCASSYHRTATSTDTQYFGPGTRLTVL.

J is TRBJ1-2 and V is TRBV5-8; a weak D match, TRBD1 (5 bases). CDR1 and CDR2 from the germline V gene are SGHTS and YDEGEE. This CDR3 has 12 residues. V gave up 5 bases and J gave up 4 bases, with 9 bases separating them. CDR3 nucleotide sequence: TGTGCCAGCAGATCCGGGGGCTATGGCTACACCTTC. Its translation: CASRSGGYGYTF.

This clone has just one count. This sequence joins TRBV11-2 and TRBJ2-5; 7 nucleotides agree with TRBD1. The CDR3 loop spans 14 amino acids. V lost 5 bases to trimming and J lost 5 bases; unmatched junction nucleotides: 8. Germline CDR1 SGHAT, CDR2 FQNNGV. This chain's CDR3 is CASSQGTVEETQYF. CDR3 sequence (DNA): TGTGCCAGCAGCCAAGGGACAGTGGAGGAGACCCAGTACTTC.

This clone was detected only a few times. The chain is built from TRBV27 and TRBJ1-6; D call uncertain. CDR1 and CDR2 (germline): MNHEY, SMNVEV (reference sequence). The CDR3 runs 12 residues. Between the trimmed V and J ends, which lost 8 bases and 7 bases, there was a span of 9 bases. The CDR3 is CASGEPNSPLHF. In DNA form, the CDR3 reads TGTGCCAGCGGGGAGCCCAATTCACCCCTCCACTTT.

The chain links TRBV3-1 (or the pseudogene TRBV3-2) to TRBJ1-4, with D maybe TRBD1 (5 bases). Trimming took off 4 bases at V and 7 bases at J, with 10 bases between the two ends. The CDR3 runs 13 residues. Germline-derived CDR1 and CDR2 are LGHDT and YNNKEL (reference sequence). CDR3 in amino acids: CASSRVGGEKLFF. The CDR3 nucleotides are TGTGCCAGCAGCCGGGTGGGGGGTGAAAAACTGTTTTTT.

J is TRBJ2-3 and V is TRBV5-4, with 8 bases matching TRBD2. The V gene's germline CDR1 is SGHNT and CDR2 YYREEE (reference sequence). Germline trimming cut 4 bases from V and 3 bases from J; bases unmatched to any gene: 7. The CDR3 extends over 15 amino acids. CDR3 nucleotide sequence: TGTGCCAGCAGCAAAGCGGGAGAGGCAACAGATACGCAGTATTTT. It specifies CASSKAGEATDTQYF.

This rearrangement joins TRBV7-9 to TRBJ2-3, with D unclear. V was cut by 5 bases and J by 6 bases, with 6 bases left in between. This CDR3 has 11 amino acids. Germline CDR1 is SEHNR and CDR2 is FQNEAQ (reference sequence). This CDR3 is CASSHGDTQYF. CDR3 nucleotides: TGTGCCAGCAGCCACGGGGATACGCAGTATTTT.

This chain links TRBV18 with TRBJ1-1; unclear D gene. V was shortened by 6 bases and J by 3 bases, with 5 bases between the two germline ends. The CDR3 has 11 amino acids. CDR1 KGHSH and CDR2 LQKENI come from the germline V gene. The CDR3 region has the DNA TGTGCCAGCTCTCGGGACACTGAAGCTTTCTTT. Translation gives CASSRDTEAFF.

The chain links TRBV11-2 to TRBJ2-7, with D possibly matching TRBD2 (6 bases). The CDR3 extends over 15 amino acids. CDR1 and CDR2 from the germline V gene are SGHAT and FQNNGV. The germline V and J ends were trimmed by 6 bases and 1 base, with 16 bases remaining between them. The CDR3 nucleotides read TGTGCCAGCAGACGCGCCGGGACTTCATCCTACGAGCAGTACTTC. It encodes CASRRAGTSSYEQYF.

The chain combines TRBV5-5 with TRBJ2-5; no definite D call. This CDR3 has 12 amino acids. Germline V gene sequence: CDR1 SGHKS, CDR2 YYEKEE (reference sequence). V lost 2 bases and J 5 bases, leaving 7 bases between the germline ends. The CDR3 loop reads CASSFARETQYF. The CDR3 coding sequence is TGTGCCAGCAGCTTCGCTAGGGAGACCCAGTACTTC.

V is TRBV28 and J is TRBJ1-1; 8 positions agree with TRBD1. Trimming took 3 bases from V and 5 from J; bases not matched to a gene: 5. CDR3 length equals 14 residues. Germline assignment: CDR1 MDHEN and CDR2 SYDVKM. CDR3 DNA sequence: TGTGCCAGCAGTTTCCAGGGGGCTGGTACTGAAGCTTTCTTT. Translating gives CASSFQGAGTEAFF. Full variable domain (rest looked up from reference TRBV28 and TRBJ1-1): DVKVTQSSRYLVKRTGEKVFLECVQDMDHENMFWYRQDPGLGLRLIYFSYDVKMKEKGDIPEGYSVSREKKERFSLILESASTNQTSMYLCASSFQGAGTEAFFGQGTRLTVV.

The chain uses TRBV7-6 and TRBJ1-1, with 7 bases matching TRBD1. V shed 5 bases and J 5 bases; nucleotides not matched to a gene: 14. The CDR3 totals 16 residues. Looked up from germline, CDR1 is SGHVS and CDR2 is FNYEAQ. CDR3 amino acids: CASSQPQGLGATEAFF. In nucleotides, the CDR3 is TGTGCCAGCAGCCAACCACAGGGGCTCGGGGCGACTGAAGCTTTCTTT.

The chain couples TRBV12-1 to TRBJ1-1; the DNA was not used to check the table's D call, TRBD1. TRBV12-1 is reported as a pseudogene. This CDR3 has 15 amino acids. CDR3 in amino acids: CASSASGTPNTEAFF. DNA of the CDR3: TGTGCCAGCAGCGCCTCCGGGACACCTAACACTGAAGCTTTCTTT.

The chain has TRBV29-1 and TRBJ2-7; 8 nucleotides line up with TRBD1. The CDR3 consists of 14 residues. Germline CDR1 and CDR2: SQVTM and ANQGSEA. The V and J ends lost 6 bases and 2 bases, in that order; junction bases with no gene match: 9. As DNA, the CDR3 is TGCAGCGTACAGTGGGGGACAGGACCCTACGAGCAGTACTTC. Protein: CSVQWGTGPYEQYF.

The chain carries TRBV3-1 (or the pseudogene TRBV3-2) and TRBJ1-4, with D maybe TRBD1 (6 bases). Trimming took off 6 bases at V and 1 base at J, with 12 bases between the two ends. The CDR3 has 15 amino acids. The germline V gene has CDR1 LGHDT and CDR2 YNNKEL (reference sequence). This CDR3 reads CASSYQGGTNEKLFF. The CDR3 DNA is TGTGCCAGCAGTTACCAAGGGGGAACTAATGAAAAACTGTTTTTT.